The sample holds many counts of the clone carrying this TCR beta chain. Time point here: newly diagnosed GD, antithyroid drugs for less than 3 months. Extracted PBMC RNA gave rise to the TCR library. The CDR3 has 15 amino acids. Germline-derived CDR1 and CDR2 are DFQATT and SNEGSKA (reference sequence). This sample is drawn from a study of regulatory T cells in long-lasting Graves disease. CDR3-region Arm-PCR and iRepertoire HTBI primers produced the TCR beta libraries. TCRdb re-called the multiplex PCR reads through MiXCR, storing one row per CDR3 protein. The table has 350,000 to 500,000 distinct CDR3 sequences, about 15% seen once. This sample also belongs to another study, concerning T cells in Graves' hyperthyroidism and ophthalmopathy. That source reports: Diagnosis of hyperthyroidism was new in patients aged 18 to 65, and its duration was under 2 months. HTBI primers were the set used in a first-round RT-PCR of the TCR CDR3.

This clonotype was sampled from a woman aged 25-40 years with Graves disease. The chain employs TRBV20-1 and TRBJ2-1; TRBD2 agrees at 8 bases. The assigned J gene may be wrong: the sequence end matches TRBJ2-5 better. The source was peripheral blood mononuclear cells (PBMCs), collected at new diagnosis, from a patient treated with antithyroid drugs. The CDR3 sequence is CSARTPAGAWETQYF. The CDR3 DNA is TGCAGTGCTAGGACGCCAGCGGGAGCGTGGGAGACCCAGTACTTC.